One sample yielded the 23 T cell receptor beta chains listed below, sequenced in a study of human T cells and chemical hapten exposure. The time point was: patch test 3, about 24 weeks after DPC sensitization. The treatment denotes: therapeutic diphenylcyclopropenone sensitization with weekly scalp DPC. TCRdb independently ran MiXCR on the RACE reads; one entry per CDR3 protein. Seen here are about 82,000 distinct CDR3 sequences, 13% observed once, and the top ten hold approximately 5.2%. The sequenced sample was whole blood, obtained in connection with sensitization to the hapten diphenylcyclopropenone (DPC). The source is a woman between 50 and 59 years old with alopecia areata. Some clones in this sample may be carry-over from other donors' samples.

This clonotype was counted a few times. The chain carries TRBV11-3 and TRBJ2-2; D remains ambiguous. V was pared by 4 bases and J by 4 bases, with 4 bases between. The CDR3 has 12 amino acids. Germline CDR1 reads SGHNT; CDR2 reads YENEEA. The chain's CDR3 is CASSWRTGELFF. CDR3 nucleotide sequence: TGTGCCAGCAGCTGGCGCACCGGGGAGCTGTTTTTT.

Ten or more counts support this clonotype. The chain carries TRBV12-3 or TRBV12-4 and TRBJ1-2, with a tentative D call TRBD1 (6 bases). The CDR3 contains 14 residues. V was trimmed by 3 bases and J by 4 bases, leaving 12 bases between them. CDR3 region: CASSLSAGAYGYTF. The CDR3 DNA sequence: TGTGCCAGCAGTTTGTCAGCAGGGGCCTATGGCTACACCTTC.

This clonotype was seen at least ten times. The chain couples TRBV6-7 to TRBJ2-2; 14 nucleotides line up with TRBD2. TRBV6-7 is an ORF; its function is uncertain. The CDR3 has 17 residues. The junction had 6 bases not matched to a gene; V was cut back by 5 bases and J by 4 bases. The CDR3 reads CASSRGLAGDVTGELFF. The CDR3 DNA reads as TGTGCCAGCAGTCGGGGACTAGCGGGAGATGTCACCGGGGAGCTGTTTTTT.

In this sample, this clonotype turned up many times. The genes are TRBV29-1 and TRBJ1-1, with TRBD1 identical over 8 bases. V was clipped by 6 bases and J by 4 bases; unmatched bases: 7. CDR1 and CDR2 (germline): SQVTM, ANQGSEA. CDR3 size: 13 residues. CDR3 residues: CSVGQTGVTEAFF. Here the CDR3 DNA reads TGCAGCGTCGGGCAGACAGGGGTCACTGAAGCTTTCTTT.

The genes are TRBV16 and TRBJ1-1; a weak D match, TRBD1 (5 bases). The V end lost 2 bases, the J end lost 2 bases, and 21 bases lay between the germline ends. The CDR3 totals 18 residues. CDR1 is KGHSY and CDR2 is FQNENV in the germline V gene. This chain's CDR3 is CASSQRWFGGGINTEAFF. CDR3 DNA: TGTGCCAGCAGCCAAAGATGGTTCGGGGGAGGGATAAACACTGAAGCTTTCTTT. Full variable domain (outside the CDR3, taken from reference TRBV16 and TRBJ1-1): GEEVAQTPKHLVRGEGQKAKLYCAPIKGHSYVFWYQQVLKNEFKFLISFQNENVFDETGMPKERFSAKCLPNSPCSLEIQATKLEDSAVYFCASSQRWFGGGINTEAFFGQGTRLTVV.

The sample holds many counts of this clonotype. The chain uses TRBV7-6 and TRBJ2-5; 7 bases align to TRBD1. Germline CDR1 is SGHVS and CDR2 is FNYEAQ. The CDR3 totals 14 residues. The junction had 4 bases not matched to a gene; V was cut back by 5 bases and J by 1 base. CDR3 sequence: CASSPGTAQETQYF. The CDR3 DNA follows: TGTGCCAGCAGCCCAGGGACAGCCCAAGAGACCCAGTACTTC.

On this clonotype: This may come from a read error, since a much larger clone is one base off. V and J are TRBV4-2 and TRBJ2-2; D uncertain. The germline CDR1 and CDR2 sequences are LGHNA and YNFKEQ. The length of the CDR3 is 12 residues. The CDR3 sequence: CVSSQDGEELFF. The CDR3 DNA follows: TGTGTCAGCAGCCAAGATGGCGAGGAGCTGTTTTTT.

There are a few counts of this clonotype. This chain connects TRBV10-1 to TRBJ2-1; 12 nucleotides match TRBD2. The CDR3 consists of 19 residues. V was clipped by 5 bases and J by 0 bases; unmatched bases: 11. Looked up from germline, CDR1 is WNHNN and CDR2 is SYGVQD (reference sequence). In nucleotides, the CDR3 is TGCGCCAGCAGTTCGACTAGCGGGAGAATTTACAGCTCCTACAATGAGCAGTTCTTC. This translates into CASSSTSGRIYSSYNEQFF.

This clonotype was detected ten times or more. This chain uses TRBV14 with TRBJ2-7, with TRBD2 matching over 9 bases. Germline V CDR1 and CDR2: SGHDN, FVKESK. V gave up 5 bases and J gave up 4 bases; unmatched junction bases: 9. The CDR3 extends over 15 amino acids. The CDR3, as DNA: TGTGCCAGCAGCAGTTCGGCTAGCGGGATGTACGAGCAGTACTTC. Translating gives CASSSSASGMYEQYF.

In this sample, this clonotype turned up many times. The chain uses TRBV20-1 and TRBJ1-1; 7 bases are a match to TRBD1. V was pared by 0 bases and J by 0 bases, with 4 bases of the junction left unmatched. Germline-derived CDR1 and CDR2 are DFQATT and SNEGSKA (reference sequence). This CDR3 is built from 15 residues. CDR3 protein: CSARDRDRLNTEAFF. DNA of the CDR3: TGCAGTGCTAGAGATCGGGACAGACTGAACACTGAAGCTTTCTTT.

This clonotype was picked up a small number of times. The rearrangement links TRBV9 to TRBJ1-2; D gene uncertain. The CDR3 is made up of 9 amino acids. Germline V gene sequence: CDR1 SGDLS, CDR2 YYNGEE. The V gene lost 9 bases and the J gene lost 7 bases, with 7 bases spanning the gap. CDR3 protein: CATPPGYTF. CDR3 sequence (DNA): TGTGCCACCCCCCCTGGCTACACCTTC.

This clonotype was detected a few times. The CDR3 loop reads CASSQAGLAPNTGELFF. The CDR3 DNA follows: TGTGCCAGCAGCCAAGCCGGACTAGCGCCGAACACCGGGGAGCTGTTTTTT. The V call is TRBV3-1, the J call TRBJ2-2; 9 positions agree with TRBD2. The V and J ends lost 1 base and 0 bases, in that order; junction bases with no gene match: 3. The CDR3 is 17 residues long. CDR1 is LGHDT and CDR2 is YNNKEL in the germline V gene (reference sequence).

The chain uses TRBV6-2 or TRBV6-3 and TRBJ1-5; 7 nucleotides match TRBD1. The length of the CDR3 is 14 residues. J gave up 3 bases and V 8 bases, and 7 bases lay outside the gene matches. Germline V gene lookup returns CDR1 MNHEY and CDR2 SVGEGT. As DNA, the CDR3 is TGTGCCAGCCAACGGGACAGCCTCAATCAGCCCCAGCATTTT. Protein: CASQRDSLNQPQHF.

This clonotype occurred a few times. V is TRBV14 and J is TRBJ2-7; D gene ambiguous. V gave up 4 bases and J gave up 4 bases, with 14 bases separating them. CDR1 SGHDN and CDR2 FVKESK come from the germline V gene. The CDR3 has 14 amino acids. The CDR3 DNA reads as TGTGCCAGCAGCCTACTCGGACGGCTTTACGAGCAGTACTTC. This encodes CASSLLGRLYEQYF.

The table lists this clonotype with many counts. V and J are TRBV7-2 and TRBJ2-1, with 10 bases matching TRBD2. Looked up from germline, CDR1 is SGHTA and CDR2 is FQGNSA. The CDR3 has 14 amino acids. Trimming took 5 bases from V and 9 from J; bases not matched to a gene: 7. For the CDR3, the DNA is TGTGCCAGCAGCCCAGCGGGAGGGCCTGGTGAGCAGTTCTTC. This translates into CASSPAGGPGEQFF.

The gene calls are TRBV11-3 and TRBJ2-7, with 8 bases fitting TRBD1. The CDR3 has 14 amino acids. Trimming cost V 4 bases and J 0 bases; bases outside gene matches: 2. From germline, CDR1 is SGHNT and CDR2 YENEEA. The CDR3 bases are TGTGCCAGCAGCTCAGGGGGCAGCTCCTACGAGCAGTACTTC. Residues: CASSSGGSSYEQYF.

The chain employs TRBV12-3 or TRBV12-4 and TRBJ1-3, with 7 bases identical to TRBD1. This CDR3 spans 15 amino acids. Unmatched junction bases numbered 14, after V lost 8 bases and J lost 7 bases. The CDR3 loop reads CASYKVGSRGNTIYF. CDR3 nucleotide sequence: TGTGCCAGCTACAAAGTTGGGTCCAGGGGGAACACCATATATTTT.

A word on this clonotype: With a much larger clone just one base away, this may be a read error. The chain combines TRBV20-1 with TRBJ1-5, with 7 bases that match TRBD1. Germline V gene sequence: CDR1 DFQATT, CDR2 SNEGSKA (reference sequence). The CDR3 has 16 residues. With V trimmed by 4 bases and J by 3 bases, 12 bases remained unmatched. CDR3 DNA sequence: TGCAGTGCTAAGACAGGGTTGGGGTATAACAATCAGCCCCAGCATTTT. It encodes CSAKTGLGYNNQPQHF.

At least ten counts were recorded for this clonotype. The rearrangement links TRBV11-2 to TRBJ2-7; a weak D match, TRBD2 (6 bases). The CDR3 extends over 15 amino acids. V was shortened by 4 bases and J by 6 bases, with 19 bases between the two germline ends. Germline CDR1 reads SGHAT; CDR2 reads FQNNGV. The CDR3 here is CASSSEPGLLVEQYF. CDR3 DNA sequence: TGTGCCAGCAGCTCCGAACCGGGACTTCTCGTCGAGCAGTACTTC.

In this sample, this clonotype turned up many times. The chain employs TRBV20-1 and TRBJ2-5; D is unclear. V was pared by 0 bases and J by 2 bases, with 10 bases between. There are 14 residues in the CDR3. Germline CDR1 DFQATT, CDR2 SNEGSKA (reference sequence). The CDR3 nucleotides are TGCAGTGCTAGAGATAGTCGGCTACAAGAGACCCAGTACTTC. Translating gives CSARDSRLQETQYF.

The V call is TRBV12-3 or TRBV12-4, the J call TRBJ2-6; D call uncertain. The V gene lost 3 bases and the J gene lost 1 base, with 7 bases spanning the gap. There are 15 residues in the CDR3. The CDR3 protein is CASSFLGSGANVLTF. The CDR3 DNA reads as TGTGCCAGCAGTTTTTTGGGATCTGGGGCCAACGTCCTGACTTTC.

In this sample, this clonotype turned up a few times. V and J are TRBV29-1 and TRBJ1-1, with 8 bases fitting TRBD1. Germline V CDR1 and CDR2: SQVTM, ANQGSEA. The CDR3 consists of 15 residues. V was pared by 1 base and J by 4 bases, with 8 bases of the junction left unmatched. The chain's CDR3 is CSVEGPTGAITEAFF. The CDR3 DNA follows: TGCAGCGTTGAAGGCCCGACAGGGGCCATCACTGAAGCTTTCTTT.

This sequence joins TRBV12-3 or TRBV12-4 and TRBJ1-2; 9 nucleotides line up with TRBD1. V dropped 3 bases and J dropped 4; count of bases not matched to a gene: 6. The CDR3 runs 15 residues. CDR3 bases: TGTGCCAGCAGTTTTTGGGACAGGGCGGGCTATGGCTACACCTTC. This translates into CASSFWDRAGYGYTF.